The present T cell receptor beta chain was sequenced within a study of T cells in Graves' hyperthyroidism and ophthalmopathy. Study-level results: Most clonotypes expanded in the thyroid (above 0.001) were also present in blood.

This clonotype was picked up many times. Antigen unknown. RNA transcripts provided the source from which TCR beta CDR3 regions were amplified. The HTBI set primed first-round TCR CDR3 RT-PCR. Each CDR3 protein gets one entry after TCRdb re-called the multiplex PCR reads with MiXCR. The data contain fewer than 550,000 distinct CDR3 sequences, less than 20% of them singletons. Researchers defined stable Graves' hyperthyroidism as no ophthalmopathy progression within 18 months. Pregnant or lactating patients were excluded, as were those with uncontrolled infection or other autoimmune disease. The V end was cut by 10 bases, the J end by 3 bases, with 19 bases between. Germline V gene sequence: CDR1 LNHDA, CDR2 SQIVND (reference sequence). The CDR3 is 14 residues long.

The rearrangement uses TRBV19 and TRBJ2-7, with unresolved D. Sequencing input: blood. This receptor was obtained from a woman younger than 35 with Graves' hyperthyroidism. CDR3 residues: CATTPGLGHYEQYF. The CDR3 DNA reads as TGTGCCACCACGCCGGGTCTAGGGCACTACGAGCAGTACTTC.